This record concerns one T cell receptor (beta chain) sequence. Authors' processing steps: Cell counts per sample came from amplifying reference gene primers. The protocol was immunoSEQ multiplex PCR, while the TCRdb copy is restricted to in-frame clones and leaves out a portion. V and J calls and clone size follow that table, whereas D and trimming were derived from the DNA. The sample yields 250,000 to 300,000 clones, over 75% seen once. These data belong to a study of blood T cell repertoires in COVID-19. Across the whole study: Some COVID-19 samples were acute and others convalescent; all came from the United States, Italy and Spain. Nucleic acid was either cDNA or gDNA, and it came from T cells, B-cell-depleted T cells, or PBMCs.

This clonotype was obtained from a woman aged 60-70 years with acute or convalescent COVID-19. The specimen sequenced was peripheral blood.

DNA for the CDR3: TGTGCCAGCAGTTACAGTCCCGGGACTAGCGGGGGGCCTTACACAGATACGCAGTATTTT. Its translation is CASSYSPGTSGGPYTDTQYF. The chain couples TRBV6-2 or TRBV6-3 to TRBJ2-3; 15 bases match TRBD2. The CDR3 is made up of 20 amino acids. V shed 2 bases and J 2 bases; nucleotides not matched to a gene: 11. Germline CDR1 MNHEY, CDR2 SVGEGT.